Detailed here is one TCR beta chain. This entry comes from a study of Tregs in tolerant kidney transplant recipients. The CDR3 totals 14 residues. From germline, CDR1 is GTSNPN and CDR2 SVGIG (reference sequence). V gave up 0 bases and J gave up 1 base, with 9 bases separating them. Libraries were prepared by immunoSEQ multiplex PCR; TCRdb keeps only in-frame clonotypes and omits some of them. Of some 70,000 clones in the sample, 80% to 95% were seen once. Sequenced here: CD8+ T cells from blood, sampled before the transplant. The source is a human donor who received a combined kidney and bone marrow transplant. The genes are TRBV30 and TRBJ1-2; D uncertain. In DNA form, the CDR3 reads TGTGCCTGGAGTGTGGTAGTTCTTAACTATGGCTACACCTTC. As protein: CAWSVVVLNYGYTF. The whole variable domain, remainder taken from reference TRBV30 and TRBJ1-2, is SQTIHQWPATLVQPVGSPLSLECTVEGTSNPNLYWYRQAAGRGLQLLFYSVGIGQISSEVPQNLSASRPQDRQFILSSKKLLLSDSGFYLCAWSVVVLNYGYTFGSGTRLTVV.